This T cell receptor beta chain was identified during a study of T cell repertoires in cytomegalovirus infection. On the study more broadly: It was the public TCR beta signatures that indicated both CMV infection and matching HLA type. Study findings and constraints: CMV carriers with the relevant HLA were identified by cumulative public TCR beta family frequency. Dominating the ex vivo response were HLA-C-restricted CMV-specific TCR beta clonotypes.

As concerns this clonotype: What it binds is not known.

MiXCR was run by TCRdb on the reads, yielding one entry per CDR3 protein. This table holds approximately 700,000 distinct CDR3 sequences, 35% found once. CDR3 size: 19 residues. J was trimmed by 0 bases and V by 0 bases; bases with no gene match: 13. Per germline, CDR1 SGHVS and CDR2 FNYEAQ. The receptor comes from a human donor in good health (CMV status not recorded). Some clones in this sample may be carry-over from other donors' samples. This chain uses TRBV7-6 with TRBJ1-1; TRBD1 agrees at 7 bases. Input material: PBMCs. In DNA form, the CDR3 reads TGTGCCAGCAGCTTAGCGCATGGGACAGTCCTGACCATGAACACTGAAGCTTTCTTT. Translating gives CASSLAHGTVLTMNTEAFF.